This TCR beta chain is drawn from a study of T cell responses to AZD1222 COVID-19 vaccine. Study-level background: Second-dose schedules of about 4 or about 12 weeks were combined.

Some clones are missing from TCRdb's copy, which holds only in-frame ones; the method was immunoSEQ multiplex PCR. The repertoire holds fewer than 150,000 clones, 89% seen once, with roughly 4.7% in the top ten. Trimming removed 0 bases from V and 5 bases from J, with 11 bases in between. CDR1 and CDR2 (germline): MNHEY, SMNVEV (reference sequence). The CDR3 sequence is 14 residues long. General study results and limits: Spike as a whole was targeted by vaccine-associated CD4 TCRs, dominant at 160-218 and 743-854.

On this clone: Its antigen is still unknown.

This chain connects TRBV27 to TRBJ2-7; D tentatively fits TRBD1 or TRBD2 (5 bases each). The TCR sequence derives from an adult in good health. Sequenced material: peripheral blood, taken on day 0 of AZD1222 vaccination. The CDR3 here is CASSLSPSGHEQYF. CDR3 sequence (DNA): TGTGCCAGCAGTTTATCGCCCTCGGGGCACGAGCAGTACTTC.